These 9 T cell receptor beta chains were all obtained from the same sample, sequenced in a study of T cells in Graves' hyperthyroidism and ophthalmopathy. Using RNA transcripts as the source, TCR beta CDR3 regions were amplified. The TCR CDR3 first-round RT-PCR relied on the HTBI primer set. TCRdb re-called the multiplex PCR reads through MiXCR, storing one row per CDR3 protein. In the table there are over 700,000 distinct CDR3 sequences, around a sixth of which are singletons. The sequenced material came from blood. The receptors originated from a woman aged 45-65 years with Graves' hyperthyroidism that later progressed to Graves' ophthalmopathy.

This clonotype was seen more than once but under ten times. The chain combines TRBV30 with TRBJ2-2, with 10 bases fitting TRBD1. The germline V gene encodes CDR1 GTSNPN and CDR2 SVGIG (reference sequence). V shed 3 bases, J shed 7 bases, and the junction held 2 bases outside the gene matches. The CDR3 is made up of 13 amino acids. CDR3 in DNA: TGTGCCTGGAGCGGGACAGGGGACGGGGAGCTGTTTTTT. Protein sequence: CAWSGTGDGELFF.

This clonotype was counted at least ten times. V gene TRBV11-2 combines with J gene TRBJ2-7; D may be TRBD1 or TRBD2 (5 bases each). The ends were cut back, 0 bases at V and 2 bases at J, with 14 bases in the middle. The CDR3 is made up of 16 amino acids. Germline values: CDR1 SGHAT, CDR2 FQNNGV. The CDR3 sequence: CASSLERDRLTYEQYF. The CDR3 bases are TGTGCCAGCAGCTTAGAACGGGACCGCTTAACCTACGAGCAGTACTTC.

Only a few counts were recorded for this clonotype. The chain carries TRBV5-1 and TRBJ2-5; maybe TRBD2 (5 bases). There are 12 residues in the CDR3. The germline CDR1 and CDR2 sequences are SGHRS and YFSETQ. The V gene lost 7 bases and the J gene lost 3 bases, with 10 bases spanning the gap. The CDR3 DNA reads TGCGCCAGCGGACTCAATGAAGAGACCCAGTACTTC. It codes for CASGLNEETQYF.

The genes are TRBV5-1 and TRBJ2-7; unclear D gene. CDR1 is SGHRS and CDR2 is YFSETQ in the germline V gene. CDR3 size: 14 residues. V dropped 0 bases and J dropped 3 bases, with 10 bases sitting between them. Written as DNA, the CDR3 is TGCGCCAGCAGCTTGGCCGTTGGAAACTACGAGCAGTACTTC. This gives the protein CASSLAVGNYEQYF. Using reference TRBV5-1 and TRBJ2-7 for the parts outside the CDR3, the full variable domain is KAGVTQTPRYLIKTRGQQVTLSCSPISGHRSVSWYQQTPGQGLQFLFEYFSETQRNKGNFPGRFSGRQFSNSRSEMNVSTLELGDSALYLCASSLAVGNYEQYFGPGTRLTVT.

The chain uses TRBV10-3 and TRBJ1-6; unclear D gene. This CDR3 is 14 amino acids long. The V end was cut by 2 bases, the J end by 8 bases, with 10 bases between. Germline CDR1 and CDR2: ENHRY and SYGVKD. The CDR3 DNA follows: TGTGCCATCAGTGAGGGGAACGGGGATTCACCCCTCCACTTT. Its protein product is CAISEGNGDSPLHF.

The chain has TRBV3-1 and TRBJ1-1; weak D call: TRBD1 (5 bases). The CDR3 loop spans 18 amino acids. CDR1 and CDR2 (germline): LGHDT, YNNKEL (reference sequence). Trimming removed 0 bases from V and 2 bases from J, with 19 bases in between. In DNA form, the CDR3 reads TGTGCCAGCAGCCAAGATGGAGGGGCCGCGTCCCCTAACACTGAAGCTTTCTTT. Protein sequence: CASSQDGGAASPNTEAFF. Based on the CDR3 plus reference TRBV3-1 and TRBJ1-1, the full variable domain is DTAVSQTPKYLVTQMGNDKSIKCEQNLGHDTMYWYKQDSKKFLKIMFSYNNKELIINETVPNRFSPKSPDKAHLNLHINSLELGDSAVYFCASSQDGGAASPNTEAFFGQGTRLTVV.

This clonotype was seen ten or more times. The chain is built from TRBV20-1 and TRBJ1-1, with D uncertain. The V end lost 4 bases, the J end lost 0 bases, and 9 bases lay between the germline ends. The germline V gene has CDR1 DFQATT and CDR2 SNEGSKA (reference sequence). This CDR3 comprises 13 residues. The CDR3 sequence: CSATRTVNTEAFF. The CDR3, as DNA: TGCAGTGCTACCAGGACGGTGAACACTGAAGCTTTCTTT.

The V gene is TRBV12-3 or TRBV12-4, the J gene TRBJ2-1; 10 nucleotides match TRBD2. V dropped 8 bases and J dropped 2; count of bases not matched to a gene: 6. The CDR3 loop spans 15 amino acids. The CDR3 DNA reads as TGTGCCAGCGGGGGGAGCGGGGGGGCCTACAATGAGCAGTTCTTC. This encodes CASGGSGGAYNEQFF.

The chain has TRBV7-9 and TRBJ2-1; TRBD2 might be the D (5 bases). V was trimmed by 2 bases and J by 7 bases, leaving 21 bases between them. Germline CDR1 SEHNR, CDR2 FQNEAQ (reference sequence). The CDR3 has 17 residues. DNA of the CDR3: TGTGCCAGCAGCTTAACTCCTTCTAGCAGGATCCTGAATGAGCAGTTCTTC. It codes for CASSLTPSSRILNEQFF. The full variable domain, completed using reference TRBV7-9 and TRBJ2-1, is DTGVSQNPRHKITKRGQNVTFRCDPISEHNRLYWYRQTLGQGPEFLTYFQNEAQLEKSRLLSDRFSAERPKGSFSTLEIQRTEQGDSAMYLCASSLTPSSRILNEQFFGPGTRLTVL.